These 4 T cell receptor beta chains were sequenced from one sample in a study of blood T cell repertoires in COVID-19. TCRdb keeps only in-frame clones here, not all; method: immunoSEQ multiplex PCR. The sample has 140,000 or so clones; roughly 82% are singletons. The sequenced sample was peripheral blood. The receptors shown here come from a human donor in a cohort sampled during active COVID-19.

This chain joins TRBV10-3 and TRBJ2-5, with no clear D. The CDR3 has 14 residues. Trimming shortened V by 11 bases and J by 5 bases, and 21 bases separated the two germline ends. Germline V gene sequence: CDR1 ENHRY, CDR2 SYGVKD. This CDR3 reads CASQADVRGETQYF. In DNA, the CDR3 is TGTGCCTCTCAAGCCGACGTTCGCGGCGAGACCCAGTACTTC.

The J gene is TRBJ1-1, the V gene TRBV19, with TRBD1 matching 8 bases. This CDR3 has 15 residues. Germline-derived CDR1 and CDR2 are LNHDA and SQIVND (reference sequence). The trim removed 1 base at V and 8 bases at J, leaving 9 bases unmatched. The CDR3 loop reads CASSIVSDRAGEAFF. The CDR3 DNA follows: TGTGCCAGTAGTATAGTTTCGGACAGGGCGGGCGAAGCTTTCTTT.

V gene TRBV7-9 combines with J gene TRBJ1-1, with 7 bases matching TRBD1. The V segment lost 5 bases and the J segment 6 bases; nucleotides outside the gene matches: 9. Per the germline V gene, CDR1 is SEHNR and CDR2 is FQNEAQ (reference sequence). The CDR3 extends over 14 amino acids. CDR3 amino acids: CASSPPGTVPEAFF. The CDR3 bases are TGTGCCAGCAGCCCTCCGGGGACAGTCCCTGAAGCTTTCTTT. Variable domain in full (rest from reference TRBV7-9 and TRBJ1-1): DTGVSQNPRHKITKRGQNVTFRCDPISEHNRLYWYRQTLGQGPEFLTYFQNEAQLEKSRLLSDRFSAERPKGSFSTLEIQRTEQGDSAMYLCASSPPGTVPEAFFGQGTRLTVV.

This clone was found a few times. This CDR3 is CASSEAGGPWGNQPQHF. CDR3 DNA sequence: TGTGCCAGCAGTGAAGCAGGGGGACCGTGGGGCAATCAGCCCCAGCATTTT. The J gene is TRBJ1-5, the V gene TRBV2; D might be TRBD1 (6 bases). Trimming removed 0 bases at V and 2 bases at J, with 14 bases between. Germline CDR1 and CDR2: SNHLY and FYNNEI. This CDR3 contains 17 residues.